The sequence of this T cell receptor (beta chain) was determined in a study of shared clonotypes between healthy human individuals. Profiled with immunoSEQ multiplex PCR; TCRdb holds only in-frame clones, not every one. The sample shows around 620,000 clones, about 95% of them seen only once. CD45RO-negative, CCR7-positively selected cells formed the naive CD8 fraction, excluding terminally differentiated effector memory CD45RA+ cells. This CDR3 is 15 amino acids long. Germline V gene lookup returns CDR1 MNHNS and CDR2 SASEGT. J was trimmed by 4 bases and V by 3 bases; bases with no gene match: 4. V usage is TRBV6-1 and J usage is TRBJ2-1; 9 bases line up with TRBD2. The sample comprised naive CD8+ T cells sorted from blood. The sequence was obtained from a woman younger than 45 in good health. This CDR3 reads CASSEREGTYNEQFF. The CDR3 DNA follows: TGTGCCAGCAGTGAGCGGGAGGGAACGTACAATGAGCAGTTCTTC.